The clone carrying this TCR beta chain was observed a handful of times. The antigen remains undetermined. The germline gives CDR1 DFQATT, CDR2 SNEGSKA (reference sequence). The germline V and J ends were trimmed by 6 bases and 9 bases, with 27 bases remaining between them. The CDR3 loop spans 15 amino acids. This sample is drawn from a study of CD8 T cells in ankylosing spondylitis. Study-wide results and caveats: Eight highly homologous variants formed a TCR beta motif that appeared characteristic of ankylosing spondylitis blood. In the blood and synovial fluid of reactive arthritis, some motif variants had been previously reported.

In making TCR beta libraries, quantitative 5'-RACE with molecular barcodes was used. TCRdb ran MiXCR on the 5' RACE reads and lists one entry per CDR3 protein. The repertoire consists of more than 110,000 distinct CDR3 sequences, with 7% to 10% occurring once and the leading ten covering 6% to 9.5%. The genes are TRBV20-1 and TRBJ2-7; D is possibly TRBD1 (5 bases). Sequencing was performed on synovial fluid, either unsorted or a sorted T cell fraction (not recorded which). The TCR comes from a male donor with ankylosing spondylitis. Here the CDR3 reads CSAGPPTVFVRGQYF. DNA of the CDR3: TGCAGTGCGGGCCCACCGACAGTTTTCGTACGAGGGCAGTACTTC.